This is a list of T cell receptor beta chains from one sample in a study of regulatory T cells in long-lasting Graves disease. TCRdb ran MiXCR on the multiplex PCR reads and lists one entry per CDR3 protein. The table includes about 610,000 distinct CDR3 sequences, roughly 16% detected once. The data also belong to a second study, concerning T cells in Graves' hyperthyroidism and ophthalmopathy.

The specimen was peripheral blood mononuclear cells (PBMCs), collected at new diagnosis, from a patient treated with antithyroid drugs. Receptors were obtained from a man in his late teens or twenties with Graves disease. Each CDR3 is given with its conserved first and last residue. A D gene is named only where the DNA matches it firmly. Clone sizes are given selectively: once, few, many, or a class where the clone is expanded.

v_call: TRBV19
j_call: TRBJ1-1
clone_size: .
d_call: TRBD1
cdr3_nt: TGTGCCAGTAGTGCCCCGGACAGGGAAATCCCGACTGAAGCTTTCTTT
cdr3_aa: CASSAPDREIPTEAFF

v_call: TRBV7-7
j_call: TRBJ2-5
clone_size: .
d_call: .
cdr3_nt: TGTGCTAGCAGCCCGGGACACCAAGAGACCCAGTACTTC
cdr3_aa: CASSPGHQETQYF

v_call: TRBV6-1
j_call: TRBJ2-7
clone_size: few
d_call: .
cdr3_nt: TGTGCCAGCAGCCCCACCCCGGCGCCGGATACTACCTACGAGCAGTACTTC
cdr3_aa: CASSPTPAPDTTYEQYF

v_call: TRBV18
j_call: TRBJ2-5
clone_size: few
d_call: .
cdr3_nt: TGTGCCAGCTCAAATAACAGGGCAGAGACCCAGTACTTC
cdr3_aa: CASSNNRAETQYF

v_call: TRBV10-2
j_call: TRBJ2-7
clone_size: few
d_call: .
cdr3_nt: TGCGCCAGCAGTCAGAGATATCGGGAAGCCGAGCAGTACTTC
cdr3_aa: CASSQRYREAEQYF

v_call: TRBV20-1
j_call: TRBJ1-2
clone_size: many
d_call: TRBD1
cdr3_nt: TGCAGTGCTACAGAAACTTTGGGACAGGGCGGGCATGGCTACACCTTC
cdr3_aa: CSATETLGQGGHGYTF

v_call: TRBV3-1
j_call: TRBJ1-1
clone_size: many
d_call: .
cdr3_nt: TGTGCCAGCAGCCCGAGCGGCGGAGGGCTGGAAGCTTTCTTT
cdr3_aa: CASSPSGGGLEAFF

v_call: TRBV6-1
j_call: TRBJ1-4
clone_size: .
d_call: .
cdr3_nt: TGTGCCAGCAGTGAAGTCGGCAGGGTGGATGAAAAACTGTTTTTT
cdr3_aa: CASSEVGRVDEKLFF

v_call: TRBV19
j_call: TRBJ2-5
clone_size: many
d_call: TRBD1
cdr3_nt: TGTGCCAGTAGTCCGGAAGGGGACAGGGAGACAGAGACCCAGTACTTC
cdr3_aa: CASSPEGDRETETQYF

v_call: TRBV12-3/TRBV12-4
j_call: TRBJ1-6
clone_size: many
d_call: TRBD1
cdr3_nt: TGTGCCAGCACCCTGAGCACAGGGGAATCACCCCTCCACTTT
cdr3_aa: CASTLSTGESPLHF

v_call: TRBV5-4
j_call: TRBJ2-7
clone_size: .
d_call: .
cdr3_nt: TGTGCCAGCAGTTTTACAGGCGGGGTAATTTACGAGCAGTACTTC
cdr3_aa: CASSFTGGVIYEQYF

v_call: TRBV19
j_call: TRBJ2-2
clone_size: few
d_call: TRBD1
cdr3_nt: TGTGCCAGTAGTTTTCAATCCGGGACAGGACACACCGGGGAGCTGTTTTTT
cdr3_aa: CASSFQSGTGHTGELFF

v_call: TRBV20-1
j_call: TRBJ2-1
clone_size: few
d_call: TRBD2
cdr3_nt: TGCAGTGCTAGAGTTCTAGGGACTAGCGGGAGGGCCTATAACAATGAGCAGTTCTTC
cdr3_aa: CSARVLGTSGRAYNNEQFF

v_call: TRBV15
j_call: TRBJ1-2
clone_size: .
d_call: TRBD1
cdr3_nt: TGTGCCACCAGCAGAAGGACAGGGGATGGCTACACCTTC
cdr3_aa: CATSRRTGDGYTF

v_call: TRBV7-9
j_call: TRBJ1-5
clone_size: once
d_call: .
cdr3_nt: TGTGCCAGCAGCTTAGGACGGGACCCCAATCAGCCCCAGCATTTT
cdr3_aa: CASSLGRDPNQPQHF

v_call: TRBV5-1
j_call: TRBJ2-7
clone_size: many
d_call: TRBD2
cdr3_nt: TGCGCCAGCAGCGTGAACGGGGCGGGGGCCTACGAGCAGTACTTC
cdr3_aa: CASSVNGAGAYEQYF

v_call: TRBV6-1
j_call: TRBJ2-7
clone_size: .
d_call: TRBD1
cdr3_nt: TGTGCCAGCAGGGTCGGACAGGGGGACGAGCAGTGCTTC
cdr3_aa: CASRVGQGDEQCF

v_call: TRBV28
j_call: TRBJ2-5
clone_size: many
d_call: TRBD1
cdr3_nt: TGTGCCAGCGGACAGGGGGAAGAGACCCAGTACTTC
cdr3_aa: CASGQGEETQYF

v_call: TRBV3-1
j_call: TRBJ1-5
clone_size: many
d_call: TRBD1
cdr3_nt: TGTGCCAGCAGCCCGACAGGGACAATGAATCAGCCCCAGCATTTT
cdr3_aa: CASSPTGTMNQPQHF

v_call: TRBV11-2
j_call: TRBJ2-1
clone_size: .
d_call: TRBD2
cdr3_nt: TGTGCCAGCAGCTTAATAGCGGGAGGACCGCAGTTCTTC
cdr3_aa: CASSLIAGGPQFF

v_call: TRBV5-1
j_call: TRBJ1-1
clone_size: many
d_call: .
cdr3_nt: TGCGCCAGCAGCCCCTACGGACAGCAAAACACTGAAGCTTTCTTT
cdr3_aa: CASSPYGQQNTEAFF

v_call: TRBV5-1
j_call: TRBJ1-1
clone_size: many
d_call: .
cdr3_nt: TGCGCCAGCAGCTTGGTCTCGGTTGGGTTCGCAACGGGCACTGAAGCTTTCTTT
cdr3_aa: CASSLVSVGFATGTEAFF

v_call: TRBV7-8
j_call: TRBJ1-1
clone_size: many
d_call: .
cdr3_nt: TGTGCCAGCACCTTGTTTGGCAGGGCGGGGGATGCTTTCTTT
cdr3_aa: CASTLFGRAGDAFF

v_call: TRBV5-1
j_call: TRBJ1-3
clone_size: .
d_call: .
cdr3_nt: TGCGCCAGCAGCGGCGGAAGGCGTTACTCTGGAAACACCATATATTTT
cdr3_aa: CASSGGRRYSGNTIYF

v_call: TRBV24-1
j_call: TRBJ1-1
clone_size: .
d_call: .
cdr3_nt: TGTGCCACCAGTGATTCGGGGGCCAAAGGGACTGAAGCTTTCTTT
cdr3_aa: CATSDSGAKGTEAFF

v_call: TRBV5-1
j_call: TRBJ1-5
clone_size: .
d_call: .
cdr3_nt: TGCGCCAGCAGCTTCGACCCCGGGGGAAATCAGCCCCAGCATTTT
cdr3_aa: CASSFDPGGNQPQHF

v_call: TRBV12-3/TRBV12-4
j_call: TRBJ1-1
clone_size: .
d_call: .
cdr3_nt: TGTGCCAGCAGTTCCAGGGAGATGAACACTGAAGCTTTCTTT
cdr3_aa: CASSSREMNTEAFF

v_call: TRBV15
j_call: TRBJ1-4
clone_size: .
d_call: TRBD1
cdr3_nt: TGTGCCACCAGCCCCCCCGGACAGGGAAGAAATGAAAAACTGTTTTTT
cdr3_aa: CATSPPGQGRNEKLFF

v_call: TRBV12-3/TRBV12-4
j_call: TRBJ2-5
clone_size: few
d_call: .
cdr3_nt: TGTGCCAGCAGTCCCGGAGGGCCCATAGAGACCCAGTACTTC
cdr3_aa: CASSPGGPIETQYF

v_call: TRBV11-2
j_call: TRBJ2-1
clone_size: few
d_call: .
cdr3_nt: TGTGCCAGCAGCTTGGACCTTTTCTACAATGAGCAGTTCTTC
cdr3_aa: CASSLDLFYNEQFF

v_call: TRBV11-2
j_call: TRBJ2-5
clone_size: many
d_call: .
cdr3_nt: TGTGCCAGCAGCATCGTTATGGGGATCCAAGAGACCCAGTACTTC
cdr3_aa: CASSIVMGIQETQYF